This T cell receptor beta chain was recorded in a study of cytomegalovirus exposure and HLA in healthy donors. Turning to the study itself: The roughly 110 validation repertoires were reported in a later analysis to have been generated on the same platform as the roughly 700 first-cohort repertoires.

Points from the study as a whole: In vitro confirmation showed a few CMV-associated chains to be CMV antigen specific.

Clones were sequenced by immunoSEQ multiplex PCR, and TCRdb holds only the in-frame ones, with some missing. The sample contains about 200,000 clones, around 80% of which appear only once. The CDR3 is made up of 17 amino acids. Trimming at V came to 4 bases and at J to 6 bases, leaving 11 bases not matched to a gene. Germline values: CDR1 SGHRS, CDR2 YFSETQ. A word on this clone: The antigen remains unidentified.

Sequenced sample: PBMCs. This sequence joins TRBV5-1 and TRBJ1-5; 12 bases align to TRBD1. The receptor was isolated from a woman aged 30 to 39 in good health and CMV-seronegative. Here the CDR3 DNA reads TGCGCCAGCAGCCCGGGGCCCGGGACAGGGGGCTTTCAGCCCCAGCATTTT. Amino acids: CASSPGPGTGGFQPQHF.